These 32 T cell receptor beta chains came from one sample sequenced in a study of OX40 agonist ivuxolimab in advanced cancers. TCRdb's table, derived via immunoSEQ multiplex PCR, lists solely in-frame clones and lacks some. The table has roughly 70,000 clones, 85% seen once; the top ten hold 4%. The material was CD4+ or CD8+ T cells sorted from blood, obtained in a trial of the OX40 agonist ivuxolimab. The origin of the receptors is an adult with an advanced solid tumor such as melanoma, head and neck, liver or kidney cancer.

The chain uses TRBV2 and TRBJ1-5; no reliable D call. V gave up 0 bases and J gave up 3 bases, with 9 bases separating them. CDR3 length equals 15 residues. The germline V gene encodes CDR1 SNHLY and CDR2 FYNNEI. As DNA, the CDR3 is TGTGCCAGCAGTGAAGCGTCCGGTAACAATCAGCCCCAGCATTTT. Protein sequence: CASSEASGNNQPQHF.

This clone was detected only a few times. The J gene is TRBJ2-7, the V gene TRBV19; a possible D gene is TRBD2 (5 bases). The CDR3 is made up of 15 amino acids. V gave up 3 bases and J gave up 2 bases, with 14 bases separating them. Per germline, CDR1 LNHDA and CDR2 SQIVND (reference sequence). Here the CDR3 reads CASSMTGSGTYEQYF. CDR3 sequence (DNA): TGTGCCAGTAGTATGACGGGGAGTGGGACCTACGAGCAGTACTTC.

This clone came up once. This chain connects TRBV6-6 to TRBJ2-5; D might be TRBD1 (5 bases). Germline loops: CDR1 MNHNY, CDR2 SVGAGI (reference sequence). With 7 bases removed from V and 1 base from J, the gap between germline ends came to 7 bases. The length of the CDR3 is 12 residues. The CDR3 DNA follows: TGTGCCAGCACCGACAGCCAAGAGACCCAGTACTTC. It codes for CASTDSQETQYF.

The chain joins TRBV7-3 to TRBJ2-3; 9 nucleotides agree with TRBD2. Germline V gene data show CDR1 as SGHTA and CDR2 as FQGTGA. The ends lost 4 bases at V and 10 bases at J; junction bases unmatched: 21. CDR3 length equals 18 residues. The CDR3 coding sequence is TGTGCCAGCAGCTCGCTATCAAGGGGACTAGCAGTTAATCGTGCGCAGTATTTT. It specifies CASSSLSRGLAVNRAQYF.

The genes are TRBV5-8 and TRBJ2-7; TRBD1 aligns across 7 bases. The CDR3 runs 14 residues. Germline trimming cut 5 bases from V and 0 bases from J; bases unmatched to any gene: 5. Germline loops: CDR1 SGHTS, CDR2 YDEGEE. For the CDR3, the DNA is TGTGCCAGCAGGCCAAGGACAGGCTCCTACGAGCAGTACTTC. Protein sequence: CASRPRTGSYEQYF.

This chain connects TRBV29-1 to TRBJ2-5; 8 bases match TRBD2. The CDR3 extends over 13 amino acids. Germline V gives CDR1 SQVTM, CDR2 ANQGSEA. V was clipped by 7 bases and J by 3 bases; unmatched bases: 7. The DNA for the CDR3 is TGCAGCGCCGTAGCGGGGAAAAAAGAGACCCAGTACTTC. Amino acids: CSAVAGKKETQYF.

The V and J genes are TRBV11-2 and TRBJ2-3, with 10 positions matching TRBD2. Germline trimming cut 0 bases from V and 14 bases from J; bases unmatched to any gene: 8. Germline lookup yields CDR1 SGHAT and CDR2 FQNNGV. This CDR3 contains 14 residues. The CDR3 coding sequence is TGTGCCAGCAGCTTAGATCCCCTAGCGGGGGCCGCGTATTTT. Encoded protein: CASSLDPLAGAAYF.

The chain links TRBV18 to TRBJ1-1; the D is unclear. CDR1 is KGHSH and CDR2 is LQKENI in the germline V gene. V was trimmed by 3 bases and J by 2 bases, leaving 13 bases between them. This CDR3 has 15 amino acids. This CDR3 is CASSPQYAGNTEAFF. Written as DNA, the CDR3 is TGTGCCAGCTCACCCCAATACGCGGGTAACACTGAAGCTTTCTTT. The full variable domain, with the rest looked up from reference TRBV18 and TRBJ1-1, is NAGVMQNPRHLVRRRGQEARLRCSPMKGHSHVYWYRQLPEEGLKFMVYLQKENIIDESGMPKERFSAEFPKEGPSILRIQQVVRGDSAAYFCASSPQYAGNTEAFFGQGTRLTVV.

The chain couples TRBV4-1 to TRBJ2-6; a possible D gene is TRBD1 (5 bases). This CDR3 region has 15 residues. Trimming took 5 bases from V and 2 from J, leaving 10 bases between them. Looked up from germline, CDR1 is MGHRA and CDR2 is YSYEKL. The CDR3 loop reads CASSKGDAGANVLTF. The CDR3 region has the DNA TGCGCCAGCAGCAAAGGGGATGCTGGGGCCAACGTCCTGACTTTC.

The gene calls are TRBV11-1 and TRBJ2-5; the D is unclear. V lost 2 bases and J 2 bases, leaving 9 bases between the germline ends. This CDR3 is built from 14 residues. CDR1 is SGHAT, CDR2 FQDESV, per germline (reference sequence). This chain's CDR3 is CASSLNQPQETQYF. DNA of the CDR3: TGTGCCAGCAGCTTAAATCAGCCTCAAGAGACCCAGTACTTC.

The chain uses TRBV5-1 and TRBJ1-1, with 8 positions matching TRBD1. V lost 0 bases and J lost 7; bases outside the gene matches: 5. This CDR3 region has 14 residues. Germline V lookup: CDR1 SGHRS, CDR2 YFSETQ. CDR3 region: CASSLALTGDEAFF. The CDR3 coding sequence is TGCGCCAGCAGCTTGGCCTTGACAGGGGATGAAGCTTTCTTT.

The rearrangement uses TRBV28 and TRBJ2-2; 7 nucleotides agree with TRBD2. Germline CDR1 reads MDHEN; CDR2 reads SYDVKM. The V and J ends lost 7 bases and 3 bases, in that order; junction bases with no gene match: 5. CDR3 length equals 14 residues. CDR3 nucleotides: TGTGCCAGCATCCGGGGGGTGGACACCGGGGAGCTGTTTTTT. Amino acids: CASIRGVDTGELFF.

The chain recombines TRBV4-1 with TRBJ1-5; 9 positions agree with TRBD1. The CDR3 loop spans 18 amino acids. Germline loops: CDR1 MGHRA, CDR2 YSYEKL. V dropped 0 bases and J dropped 0; count of bases not matched to a gene: 6. The CDR3 reads CASSQDLGQGRSNQPQHF. The CDR3 DNA reads TGCGCCAGCAGCCAAGACCTCGGACAGGGGCGTAGCAATCAGCCCCAGCATTTT.

The V and J genes are TRBV4-2 and TRBJ2-4, with 7 bases lining up with TRBD2. Germline CDR1 LGHNA, CDR2 YNFKEQ. V shed 1 base, J shed 7 bases, and the junction held 7 bases outside the gene matches. The CDR3 contains 15 residues. The CDR3 DNA reads as TGTGCCAGCAGCCAAGTGAGACCAGCGGGGAACATTCAGTACTTC. It specifies CASSQVRPAGNIQYF.

The genes are TRBV6-5 and TRBJ1-6, with TRBD1 as a possible D gene (5 bases). V lost 0 bases and J lost 10, with 13 bases in between. The CDR3 runs to 15 residues. CDR1 and CDR2 from the germline V gene are MNHEY and SVGAGI. The CDR3, as DNA: TGTGCCAGCAGTTACTCATCAGGGTGGGCATCACCCCTCCACTTT. Protein sequence: CASSYSSGWASPLHF.

The CDR3: CASSPSGNTEQFF. Written as DNA, the CDR3 is TGTGCCAGCAGTCCAAGCGGGAACACTGAGCAGTTCTTC. J is TRBJ2-1 and V is TRBV7-7, with 7 bases matching TRBD2. This CDR3 contains 13 residues. The germline CDR1 and CDR2 sequences are SSHAT and FNYEAQ (reference sequence). Unmatched junction bases numbered 8, after V lost 6 bases and J lost 9 bases.

The chain joins TRBV6-7 to TRBJ2-3, with 13 positions matching TRBD2. TRBV6-7 is assigned to the ORF class and has an uncertain function. V lost 10 bases to trimming and J lost 5 bases; unmatched junction nucleotides: 6. The CDR3 is made up of 14 amino acids. The CDR3 bases are TGTGCCACGATACTAGCGGGGGGGCTAGATACGCAGTATTTT. It translates to CATILAGGLDTQYF.

The chain recombines TRBV6-5 with TRBJ1-1; 10 bases are shared with TRBD1. V trimming: 6 bases; J trimming: 0 bases; junction bases outside the gene matches: 1. Germline CDR1 MNHEY, CDR2 SVGAGI. The CDR3 contains 14 residues. The CDR3 DNA follows: TGTGCCAGCAGGACAGGGGGCGTGAACACTGAAGCTTTCTTT. Amino acid sequence: CASRTGGVNTEAFF.

This sequence joins TRBV5-1 and TRBJ2-1; TRBD2 aligns across 8 bases. Per the germline V gene, CDR1 is SGHRS and CDR2 is YFSETQ. The junction had 8 bases not matched to a gene; V was cut back by 7 bases and J by 5 bases. This CDR3 is built from 14 residues. This CDR3 is CASGTSLPNNEQFF. The CDR3 DNA is TGCGCCAGCGGGACTAGTCTGCCTAACAATGAGCAGTTCTTC. The full variable domain, its missing parts supplied by reference TRBV5-1 and TRBJ2-1, is KAGVTQTPRYLIKTRGQQVTLSCSPISGHRSVSWYQQTPGQGLQFLFEYFSETQRNKGNFPGRFSGRQFSNSRSEMNVSTLELGDSALYLCASGTSLPNNEQFFGPGTRLTVL.

The genes are TRBV5-1 and TRBJ2-1; 8 nucleotides line up with TRBD2. J gave up 8 bases and V 5 bases, and 12 bases lay outside the gene matches. The CDR3 has 15 residues. The germline V gene has CDR1 SGHRS and CDR2 YFSETQ. CDR3 protein: CASRVPRGDSDEQFF. CDR3 in DNA: TGCGCCAGCAGAGTCCCGCGGGGGGATTCAGATGAGCAGTTCTTC. Full variable domain (rest looked up from reference TRBV5-1 and TRBJ2-1): KAGVTQTPRYLIKTRGQQVTLSCSPISGHRSVSWYQQTPGQGLQFLFEYFSETQRNKGNFPGRFSGRQFSNSRSEMNVSTLELGDSALYLCASRVPRGDSDEQFFGPGTRLTVL.

The chain carries TRBV7-9 and TRBJ1-5; D unclear. CDR1 and CDR2 from the germline V gene are SEHNR and FQNEAQ (reference sequence). V was trimmed by 6 bases and J by 6 bases, leaving 6 bases between them. There are 11 residues in the CDR3. As DNA, the CDR3 is TGTGCCAGCAGTCCGGGTCAGCCCCAGCATTTT. This encodes CASSPGQPQHF.

This clone was seen a single time. The chain employs TRBV4-1 and TRBJ2-7; TRBD2 matches at 8 bases. From germline, CDR1 is MGHRA and CDR2 YSYEKL. The ends lost 4 bases at V and 0 bases at J; junction bases unmatched: 8. The CDR3 totals 16 residues. The CDR3 nucleotides are TGCGCCAGCAGCCTAACAGCGGGGGTAAGCTCCTACGAGCAGTACTTC. The encoded protein is CASSLTAGVSSYEQYF.

V is TRBV28 and J is TRBJ1-4; 8 positions agree with TRBD1. The CDR3 sequence is 16 residues long. Germline V CDR1 and CDR2: MDHEN, SYDVKM. The trim removed 5 bases at V and 7 bases at J, leaving 12 bases unmatched. The CDR3 loop reads CASSQIQGGRAEKLFF. The CDR3 coding sequence is TGTGCCAGCAGTCAAATACAGGGGGGCCGTGCTGAAAAACTGTTTTTT. The entire variable domain, with the rest obtained from reference TRBV28 and TRBJ1-4, is as follows: DVKVTQSSRYLVKRTGEKVFLECVQDMDHENMFWYRQDPGLGLRLIYFSYDVKMKEKGDIPEGYSVSREKKERFSLILESASTNQTSMYLCASSQIQGGRAEKLFFGSGTQLSVL.

The chain combines TRBV7-2 with TRBJ2-2, with 9 bases lining up with TRBD2. J gave up 4 bases and V 1 base, and 7 bases lay outside the gene matches. The germline gives CDR1 SGHTA, CDR2 FQGNSA. There are 17 residues in the CDR3. DNA of the CDR3: TGTGCCAGCAGCTTAGTAGGCGGGGGGGCCGGCACCGGGGAGCTGTTTTTT. Protein product: CASSLVGGGAGTGELFF.

This chain links TRBV19 with TRBJ1-5, with 9 bases identical to TRBD1. The J segment lost 3 bases and the V segment lost 6 bases, leaving 6 bases of the junction unmatched. This CDR3 has 15 residues. Germline V CDR1 and CDR2: LNHDA, SQIVND (reference sequence). CDR3 bases: TGTGCCAGTAGACCCAGGACAGGGGACAATCAGCCCCAGCATTTT. It codes for CASRPRTGDNQPQHF.

This clone was recorded only once. The chain joins TRBV6-4 to TRBJ2-6, with D tentatively TRBD1 (6 bases). The CDR3 is 18 amino acids. Trimming removed 0 bases at V and 2 bases at J, with 14 bases between. The germline V gene has CDR1 MRHNA and CDR2 SNTAGT. The CDR3 bases are TGTGCCAGCAGTGACTCAAGAAGGACAGTGCCTGGGGCCAACGTCCTGACTTTC. It encodes CASSDSRRTVPGANVLTF.

The chain combines TRBV6-6 with TRBJ2-3, with 7 bases that match TRBD1. The CDR3 length is 15 residues. V shed 6 bases and J 6 bases; nucleotides not matched to a gene: 12. Germline V gene lookup returns CDR1 MNHNY and CDR2 SVGAGI (reference sequence). CDR3 in amino acids: CASRTTGSMSDTQYF. In DNA form, the CDR3 reads TGTGCCAGCAGGACGACAGGGTCTATGTCGGATACGCAGTATTTT.

The chain joins TRBV7-9 to TRBJ2-7; no clear D. Germline lookup yields CDR1 SEHNR and CDR2 FQNEAQ (reference sequence). The length of the CDR3 is 12 residues. Trimming cost V 2 bases and J 9 bases, with 11 bases left between them. In DNA form, the CDR3 reads TGTGCCAGCAGCTTACGAGAGTCCGGGCAGTACTTC. This translates into CASSLRESGQYF. Full variable domain (remainder filled in from reference TRBV7-9 and TRBJ2-7): DTGVSQNPRHKITKRGQNVTFRCDPISEHNRLYWYRQTLGQGPEFLTYFQNEAQLEKSRLLSDRFSAERPKGSFSTLEIQRTEQGDSAMYLCASSLRESGQYFGPGTRLTVT.

This clone was recorded a few times. CDR3 amino acids: CASSRVNWGEAFF. CDR3 coding DNA: TGTGCCAGCAGTCGAGTGAACTGGGGTGAAGCTTTCTTT. The chain combines TRBV28 with TRBJ1-1; D not resolved. This CDR3 is built from 13 residues. Germline values: CDR1 MDHEN, CDR2 SYDVKM. V gave up 5 bases and J gave up 7 bases, with 14 bases separating them.

The chain employs TRBV6-5 and TRBJ1-1, with 7 bases lining up with TRBD1. CDR3 size: 14 residues. Germline trimming cut 6 bases from V and 3 bases from J; bases unmatched to any gene: 7. From germline, CDR1 is MNHEY and CDR2 SVGAGI. The CDR3 DNA reads TGTGCCAGCAGAGAACAGGGGCTATACACTGAAGCTTTCTTT. Amino acid sequence: CASREQGLYTEAFF.

The chain combines TRBV12-5 with TRBJ2-5; D possibly corresponds to TRBD1 (6 bases). CDR1 is LGHNT, CDR2 FRNRAP, per germline. The V end was cut by 3 bases, the J end by 7 bases, with 15 bases between. CDR3 length equals 14 residues. The CDR3 spells CASGFQGIEGTQYF. In nucleotides, the CDR3 is TGTGCTAGTGGTTTTCAGGGGATTGAGGGGACCCAGTACTTC.

The V and J genes are TRBV7-3 and TRBJ2-1, with 11 bases aligning to TRBD1. The CDR3 is made up of 17 amino acids. V trimming: 4 bases; J trimming: 3 bases; junction bases outside the gene matches: 8. Germline values: CDR1 SGHTA, CDR2 FQGTGA. In DNA, the CDR3 is TGTGCCAGCAGCTCCCTCGCCGGGACAGGGGGCTACAATGAGCAGTTCTTC. Translated: CASSSLAGTGGYNEQFF.